These 10 T cell receptor beta chains share one sample of origin, sequenced in a study of T-cell reconstitution after alpha-beta-depleted transplantation in children. TCRbeta library construction was performed incorporating unique molecular identifiers. MiXCR, run by TCRdb on the PCR reads, gives a single entry per CDR3 protein. The sample lists roughly 500,000 distinct CDR3 sequences; 30% to 35% were seen once. The specimen comprised PBMCs from the stem cell graft donor, sampled from the stem cell graft. These receptors were taken from a human donor who donated a stem cell graft to a child with aplastic anemia.

The CDR3 nucleotides are TGTGCCAGCAGTTACCCTAGAAACGCGGGAGGGCCTGAGGCCAAAAACATTCAGTACTTC. This sequence encodes CASSYPRNAGGPEAKNIQYF. This chain uses TRBV6-2 or TRBV6-3 with TRBJ2-4; 9 nucleotides match TRBD2. V gave up 2 bases and J gave up 1 base; unmatched junction bases: 15. The germline gives CDR1 MNHEY, CDR2 SVGEGT. CDR3 length equals 20 residues.

This chain connects TRBV7-3 to TRBJ2-1; 10 bases are shared with TRBD2. This CDR3 spans 15 amino acids. V was pared by 5 bases and J by 2 bases, with 3 bases of the junction left unmatched. Germline-derived CDR1 and CDR2 are SGHTA and FQGTGA. The CDR3 loop reads CASSNGLAAYNEQFF. The CDR3 DNA is TGTGCCAGCAGCAACGGACTAGCGGCCTACAATGAGCAGTTCTTC.

The chain recombines TRBV5-4 with TRBJ2-7; D remains unclear. V was clipped by 1 base and J by 2 bases, with 13 bases between them. Germline values: CDR1 SGHNT, CDR2 YYREEE (reference sequence). The CDR3 runs 15 residues. The DNA of the CDR3 is TGTGCCAGCAGCTTGTACCCCCCTGAAACCTACGAGCAGTACTTC. Residues: CASSLYPPETYEQYF. Drawing the rest from reference TRBV5-4 and TRBJ2-7, the complete variable domain is ETGVTQSPTHLIKTRGQQVTLRCSSQSGHNTVSWYQQALGQGPQFIFQYYREEENGRGNFPPRFSGLQFPNYSSELNVNALELDDSALYLCASSLYPPETYEQYFGPGTRLTVT.

The chain uses TRBV6-1 and TRBJ2-7, with 14 bases that match TRBD2. Per the germline V gene, CDR1 is MNHNS and CDR2 is SASEGT. J gave up 3 bases and V 10 bases, and 5 bases lay outside the gene matches. The CDR3 totals 14 residues. The CDR3 DNA sequence: TGTGCCACCAAGACTAGCGGGAGGGTCTACGAGCAGTACGTC. Translated, it gives CATKTSGRVYEQYV.

The chain employs TRBV29-1 and TRBJ1-2, with D perhaps matching TRBD1 (5 bases). CDR3 length: 13 amino acids. CDR1 and CDR2 from the germline V gene are SQVTM and ANQGSEA. V lost 6 bases, J lost 3 bases, and 14 bases lay in between. This chain's CDR3 is CSVKSGTYYGYTF. CDR3 nucleotide sequence: TGCAGCGTCAAATCAGGGACCTACTATGGCTACACCTTC.

This clonotype was counted only a few times. This sequence joins TRBV29-1 and TRBJ2-2; D unclear. The CDR3 sequence is 13 residues long. Trimming took 6 bases from V and 8 from J, leaving 16 bases between them. Germline-derived CDR1 and CDR2 are SQVTM and ANQGSEA. The CDR3 nucleotides read TGCAGCGTCCGCCCGCCGTCCACAGGGGAGCTGTTTTTT. As protein: CSVRPPSTGELFF.

The CDR3 here is CASSPLSSGSSNEQFF. In DNA, the CDR3 is TGTGCCAGCTCACCTTTGAGTAGCGGGAGTAGCAATGAGCAGTTCTTC. This chain uses TRBV18 with TRBJ2-1; 9 bases are a match to TRBD2. V lost 3 bases and J lost 6; bases outside the gene matches: 9. CDR1 and CDR2 (germline): KGHSH, LQKENI. The CDR3 spans 16 residues.

The V gene is TRBV2, the J gene TRBJ2-3, with 7 bases aligning to TRBD2. CDR3 length equals 17 residues. Germline V lookup: CDR1 SNHLY, CDR2 FYNNEI. V shed 3 bases, J shed 7 bases, and the junction held 16 bases outside the gene matches. DNA for the CDR3: TGTGCCAGCAGTGACGGTATGGGCGGGAGCCCACTTTATACGCAGTATTTT. Translated: CASSDGMGGSPLYTQYF.

The chain joins TRBV7-9 to TRBJ1-1; D ambiguous. Germline lookup yields CDR1 SEHNR and CDR2 FQNEAQ (reference sequence). The V end lost 5 bases, the J end lost 5 bases, and 9 bases lay between the germline ends. The CDR3 contains 12 residues. The CDR3 here is CASSRSMTEAFF. CDR3 nucleotide sequence: TGTGCCAGCAGCCGATCCATGACTGAAGCTTTCTTT.

The table lists this clonotype with a few counts. The chain is built from TRBV29-1 and TRBJ2-3; a weak D match, TRBD1 (5 bases). The V end lost 4 bases, the J end lost 1 base, and 12 bases lay between the germline ends. This CDR3 has 14 amino acids. Germline CDR1 and CDR2: SQVTM and ANQGSEA. The CDR3 DNA reads as TGCAGCGTTGCATCAGGGTCCGGCACAGATACGCAGTATTTT. Translated: CSVASGSGTDTQYF.